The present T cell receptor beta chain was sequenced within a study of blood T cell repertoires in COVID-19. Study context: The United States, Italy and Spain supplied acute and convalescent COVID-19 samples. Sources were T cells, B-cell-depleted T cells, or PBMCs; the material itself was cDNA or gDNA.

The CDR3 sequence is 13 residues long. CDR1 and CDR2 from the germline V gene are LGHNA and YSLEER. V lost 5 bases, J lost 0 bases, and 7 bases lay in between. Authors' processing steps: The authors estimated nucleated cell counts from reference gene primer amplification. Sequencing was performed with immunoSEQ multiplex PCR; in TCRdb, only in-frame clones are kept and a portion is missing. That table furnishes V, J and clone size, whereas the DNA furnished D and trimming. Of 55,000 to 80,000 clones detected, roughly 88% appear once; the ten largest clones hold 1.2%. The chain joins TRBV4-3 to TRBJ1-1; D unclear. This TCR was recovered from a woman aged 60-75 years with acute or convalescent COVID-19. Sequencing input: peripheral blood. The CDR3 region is CASSAGMNTEAFF. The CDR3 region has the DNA TGCGCCAGCAGCGCGGGTATGAACACTGAAGCTTTCTTT.